Listed below are T cell receptor beta chains from one sample, sequenced in a study of CD8 T cells in ankylosing spondylitis. In TCRdb, the 5' RACE reads were re-called with MiXCR into one record per CDR3 protein. The repertoire consists of about 400,000 distinct CDR3 sequences, with approximately 22% occurring once and the leading ten covering approximately 14%. The sequenced sample consisted of blood, either unsorted or a sorted T cell fraction (not recorded which). These receptors came from a male donor with ankylosing spondylitis or in good health (not recorded which). Both conserved end residues are part of each CDR3.

v_call	j_call	cdr3_aa
TRBV6-1	TRBJ2-7	CATLDSTALEQYF
TRBV11-2	TRBJ2-7	CASSLEAPGLARYEQYF
TRBV7-8	TRBJ1-5	CASSAGTPSSNQPQHF
TRBV20-1	TRBJ2-2	CSAWDLNTGELFF
TRBV24-1	TRBJ2-5	CATSDQRRPPGEETQYF
TRBV12-3/TRBV12-4	TRBJ2-3	CASAGGADTQYF
TRBV7-8	TRBJ2-5	CASSFSYGTGDKETQYF
TRBV29-1	TRBJ2-7	CSVEESRGGDEQYF
TRBV9	TRBJ2-1	CASSETGRITYNEQFF
TRBV20-1	TRBJ2-5	CSAPGPIGEETQYF
TRBV28	TRBJ2-1	CASSPFSGGAYNEQFF
TRBV11-2	TRBJ2-3	CASSPWTGRTDTQYF
TRBV6-5	TRBJ2-2	CASSYSLAGGPVDTGELFF
TRBV29-1	TRBJ1-2	CSVVGDNEYGYTF